The clone carrying this TCR beta chain has a single count. Germline V gene lookup returns CDR1 SGHRS and CDR2 YFSETQ. The CDR3 spans 16 residues. V was pared by 4 bases and J by 2 bases, with 9 bases of the junction left unmatched. These data are taken from a study of blood T cell repertoires in COVID-19. Sequencing used immunoSEQ multiplex PCR; TCRdb keeps in-frame clones, though not all of them. This repertoire shows around 300,000 clones, 86% found once; its top ten account for around 2.9%. This TCR derives from a woman aged 25 to 39 with active or convalescent COVID-19. The sample consisted of peripheral blood. V is TRBV5-1 and J is TRBJ2-3, with TRBD1 matching over 8 bases. The CDR3 sequence is CASSQGRGLITDTQYF. Written as DNA, the CDR3 is TGCGCCAGCAGCCAGGGCAGGGGGCTGATCACAGATACGCAGTATTTT.